Listed here are 31 T cell receptor beta chains from one sample, sequenced in a study of cytomegalovirus exposure and HLA in healthy donors. Sequencing was performed with immunoSEQ multiplex PCR; in TCRdb, only in-frame clones are kept and a portion is missing. The data contain around 130,000 clones, around nine tenths of them singletons. The sequenced material came from PBMCs. Every receptor here comes from a man aged 30 to 45 in good health and CMV-seronegative.

The genes are TRBV5-4 and TRBJ2-7; D gene uncertain. V lost 0 bases to trimming and J lost 2 bases, with 9 bases between them. The CDR3 is made up of 14 amino acids. Germline CDR1 SGHNT, CDR2 YYREEE (reference sequence). CDR3 loop: CASSLGLPPYEQYF. In nucleotides, the CDR3 is TGTGCCAGCAGCTTGGGTCTTCCTCCCTACGAGCAGTACTTC.

This chain connects TRBV7-9 to TRBJ1-4; the D gene is possibly TRBD1 (5 bases). V lost 5 bases to trimming and J lost 8 bases, with 21 bases between them. This CDR3 has 16 amino acids. Germline-derived CDR1 and CDR2 are SEHNR and FQNEAQ (reference sequence). As DNA, the CDR3 is TGTGCCAGCAGCCCCCAACTGCAGCGGGAGGGGGAAAAACTGTTTTTT. This gives the protein CASSPQLQREGEKLFF. The entire variable domain, with the rest obtained from reference TRBV7-9 and TRBJ1-4, is as follows: DTGVSQNPRHKITKRGQNVTFRCDPISEHNRLYWYRQTLGQGPEFLTYFQNEAQLEKSRLLSDRFSAERPKGSFSTLEIQRTEQGDSAMYLCASSPQLQREGEKLFFGSGTQLSVL.

The V call is TRBV5-6, the J call TRBJ2-7, with 7 nucleotides matching TRBD2. The CDR3 has 15 residues. The V and J ends lost 0 bases and 1 base, in that order; junction bases with no gene match: 4. The V gene's germline CDR1 is SGHDT and CDR2 YYEEEE. The CDR3 coding sequence is TGTGCCAGCAGCTTGGGAGGGAGGGTATCCTACGAGCAGTACTTC. It yields the protein CASSLGGRVSYEQYF.

V is TRBV9 and J is TRBJ2-5; 9 bases align to TRBD2. The germline V gene encodes CDR1 SGDLS and CDR2 YYNGEE. The V segment lost 0 bases and the J segment 3 bases; nucleotides outside the gene matches: 6. The CDR3 spans 16 residues. DNA for the CDR3: TGTGCCAGCAGCGTAGACACCAGCGGGAGGAAAGAGACCCAGTACTTC. Translation: CASSVDTSGRKETQYF.

This chain uses TRBV7-9 with TRBJ1-3; maybe TRBD1 (5 bases). Trimming stripped 2 bases from V and 0 bases from J, with 17 bases between. Germline lookup yields CDR1 SEHNR and CDR2 FQNEAQ (reference sequence). The CDR3 is made up of 18 amino acids. The CDR3 region is CASSLPAAGLDSGNTIYF. The CDR3 DNA follows: TGTGCCAGCAGCTTACCGGCCGCGGGGCTAGACTCTGGAAACACCATATATTTT.

The rearrangement joins TRBV6-6 to TRBJ1-1; D not certain. Trimming pared 1 base from V and 6 bases from J, leaving 9 bases between. The CDR3 loop spans 13 amino acids. Germline V gene lookup returns CDR1 MNHNY and CDR2 SVGAGI (reference sequence). This chain's CDR3 is CASSYFLEAEAFF. CDR3 DNA: TGTGCCAGCAGTTACTTCCTGGAGGCTGAAGCTTTCTTT.

The chain links TRBV5-6 to TRBJ1-4, with 8 positions matching TRBD1. In germline, CDR1 is SGHDT, CDR2 YYEEEE. The CDR3 runs 16 residues. Losses at the gene ends were 4 bases for V and 4 bases for J; bases not matched to a gene: 9. CDR3 region: CASSPIDRGSNEKLFF. CDR3 coding DNA: TGTGCCAGCAGCCCTATTGACAGGGGAAGTAATGAAAAACTGTTTTTT.

The rearrangement uses TRBV2 and TRBJ2-1, with D possibly matching TRBD1 (5 bases). This CDR3 region has 13 residues. V was pared by 8 bases and J by 10 bases, with 18 bases between. Germline V gene lookup returns CDR1 SNHLY and CDR2 FYNNEI. CDR3 in DNA: TGTGCCAGCGCACCTAACCAAGGGGCGGAGCAGTTCTTC. Translating gives CASAPNQGAEQFF.

V and J are TRBV2 and TRBJ2-7; 8 bases line up with TRBD2. Germline trimming cut 4 bases from V and 3 bases from J; bases unmatched to any gene: 8. The CDR3 sequence is 15 residues long. The germline V gene encodes CDR1 SNHLY and CDR2 FYNNEI. The CDR3 here is CASSGLAGGVYEQYF. As DNA, the CDR3 is TGTGCCAGCAGTGGGTTGGCGGGAGGTGTCTACGAGCAGTACTTC.

The rearrangement joins TRBV6-4 to TRBJ2-1, with 7 bases lining up with TRBD2. The germline gives CDR1 MRHNA, CDR2 SNTAGT. The length of the CDR3 is 15 residues. V trimming: 5 bases; J trimming: 8 bases; junction bases outside the gene matches: 12. Here the CDR3 reads CASSTQGEGADEQFF. DNA for the CDR3: TGTGCCAGCAGTACCCAAGGGGAGGGTGCCGATGAGCAGTTCTTC.

This clone has a single count. This sequence joins TRBV10-3 and TRBJ1-1; D unclear. This CDR3 has 12 residues. Trimming cost V 11 bases and J 3 bases, with 13 bases left between them. Germline V gene sequence: CDR1 ENHRY, CDR2 SYGVKD. CDR3 residues: CASREVDTEAFF. The CDR3 region has the DNA TGTGCCTCCCGGGAGGTTGACACTGAAGCTTTCTTT.

This rearrangement joins TRBV6-5 to TRBJ2-1; TRBD1 matches at 8 bases. V trimming: 6 bases; J trimming: 7 bases; junction bases outside the gene matches: 11. The germline V gene encodes CDR1 MNHEY and CDR2 SVGAGI. The CDR3 is 15 amino acids. The CDR3 sequence: CASRPGTGGVNEQFF. The CDR3, as DNA: TGTGCCAGCAGACCCGGGACAGGCGGGGTTAATGAGCAGTTCTTC.

V gene TRBV5-6 combines with J gene TRBJ2-7; TRBD2 agrees at 13 bases. Losses at the gene ends were 0 bases for V and 8 bases for J; bases not matched to a gene: 5. This CDR3 is built from 15 residues. Germline CDR1 reads SGHDT; CDR2 reads YYEEEE. CDR3 sequence reads: CASSLGTSGSTKQYF. The DNA of the CDR3 is TGTGCCAGCAGCTTGGGGACTAGCGGGAGTACGAAGCAGTACTTC. Full variable domain (missing parts from reference TRBV5-6 and TRBJ2-7): DAGVTQSPTHLIKTRGQQVTLRCSPKSGHDTVSWYQQALGQGPQFIFQYYEEEERQRGNFPDRFSGHQFPNYSSELNVNALLLGDSALYLCASSLGTSGSTKQYFGPGTRLTVT.

V and J are TRBV19 and TRBJ2-2, with D perhaps TRBD1 (5 bases). CDR3 length equals 15 residues. V lost 6 bases to trimming and J lost 8 bases, with 19 bases between them. The V gene's germline CDR1 is LNHDA and CDR2 SQIVND (reference sequence). This CDR3 reads CASRMGQTFRGELFF. Written as DNA, the CDR3 is TGTGCCAGTAGGATGGGGCAGACCTTTAGGGGGGAGCTGTTTTTT.

The chain couples TRBV7-7 to TRBJ2-2; TRBD2 aligns across 13 bases. Germline V lookup: CDR1 SSHAT, CDR2 FNYEAQ (reference sequence). CDR3 length equals 16 residues. The V segment lost 4 bases and the J segment 6 bases; nucleotides outside the gene matches: 5. The CDR3: CASSYGLAGVSGELFF. As DNA, the CDR3 is TGTGCCAGCAGCTACGGACTAGCGGGAGTATCCGGGGAGCTGTTTTTT.

The chain couples TRBV9 to TRBJ2-1, with TRBD2 matching over 9 bases. The V and J ends lost 3 bases and 10 bases, in that order; junction bases with no gene match: 8. CDR1 and CDR2 from the germline V gene are SGDLS and YYNGEE. CDR3 length: 14 residues. CDR3: CASSAPGLAGEQFF. In DNA form, the CDR3 reads TGTGCCAGCAGCGCCCCGGGACTAGCCGGGGAGCAGTTCTTC. Together with reference TRBV9 and TRBJ2-1, the CDR3 gives the full variable domain: DSGVTQTPKHLITATGQRVTLRCSPRSGDLSVYWYQQSLDQGLQFLIQYYNGEERAKGNILERFSAQQFPDLHSELNLSSLELGDSALYFCASSAPGLAGEQFFGPGTRLTVL.

This sequence joins TRBV27 and TRBJ2-6; D not resolved. V was trimmed by 2 bases and J by 0 bases, leaving 11 bases between them. The CDR3 is 17 amino acids. Germline V lookup: CDR1 MNHEY, CDR2 SMNVEV (reference sequence). This CDR3 is CASSLSSWYSGANVLTF. The CDR3 DNA reads TGTGCCAGCAGTTTAAGTAGCTGGTACTCTGGGGCCAACGTCCTGACTTTC.

The chain combines TRBV5-1 with TRBJ2-5, with D maybe TRBD1 (5 bases). In germline, CDR1 is SGHRS, CDR2 YFSETQ. This CDR3 comprises 15 residues. V was pared by 9 bases and J by 2 bases, with 20 bases between. This CDR3 is CATSPRGGIQETQYF. The DNA of the CDR3 is TGCGCCACCTCACCAAGGGGCGGAATTCAAGAGACCCAGTACTTC.

This clone was recorded once. V usage is TRBV4-1 and J usage is TRBJ2-5, with D maybe TRBD2 (6 bases). Germline V gives CDR1 MGHRA, CDR2 YSYEKL. V lost 4 bases and J lost 0, with 9 bases in between. This CDR3 has 14 amino acids. For the CDR3, the DNA is TGCGCCAGCAGCCCGGGACTCAACCAAGAGACCCAGTACTTC. This gives the protein CASSPGLNQETQYF.

The V gene is TRBV9, the J gene TRBJ1-4; D gene uncertain. The CDR3 length is 15 residues. Germline V lookup: CDR1 SGDLS, CDR2 YYNGEE. Trimming took off 0 bases at V and 8 bases at J, with 14 bases between the two ends. As DNA, the CDR3 is TGTGCCAGCAGCGTAGCTACGGAGGGCCGGGAAAAACTGTTTTTT. This codes for CASSVATEGREKLFF. Based on the CDR3 plus reference TRBV9 and TRBJ1-4, the full variable domain is DSGVTQTPKHLITATGQRVTLRCSPRSGDLSVYWYQQSLDQGLQFLIQYYNGEERAKGNILERFSAQQFPDLHSELNLSSLELGDSALYFCASSVATEGREKLFFGSGTQLSVL.

The rearrangement links TRBV5-1 to TRBJ1-1; the D gene is possibly TRBD1 (5 bases). Germline V lookup: CDR1 SGHRS, CDR2 YFSETQ. The CDR3 spans 13 residues. Trimming took off 6 bases at V and 4 bases at J, with 13 bases between the two ends. Written as DNA, the CDR3 is TGCGCCAGCACTACGACAGACCGCACTGAAGCTTTCTTT. It encodes CASTTTDRTEAFF.

This chain joins TRBV30 and TRBJ1-5; D unresolved. Germline CDR1 is GTSNPN and CDR2 is SVGIG (reference sequence). The CDR3 is 15 residues long. V was pared by 0 bases and J by 0 bases, with 9 bases between. CDR3 sequence (DNA): TGTGCCTGGAGTGTTGGCAGTTTTAGCAATCAGCCCCAGCATTTT. This translates into CAWSVGSFSNQPQHF.

This chain connects TRBV5-1 to TRBJ2-1; D is uncertain. V shed 4 bases and J shed 7 bases, with 12 bases lying between them. From germline, CDR1 is SGHRS and CDR2 YFSETQ. The CDR3 length is 13 residues. The CDR3 DNA reads as TGCGCCAGCAGCCCGAGGCTTCTTAATGAGCAGTTCTTC. Translating it yields CASSPRLLNEQFF.

The genes are TRBV4-1 and TRBJ2-7; 8 bases fit TRBD2. V dropped 4 bases and J dropped 3; count of bases not matched to a gene: 8. Germline values: CDR1 MGHRA, CDR2 YSYEKL. The CDR3 is made up of 15 amino acids. The CDR3 is CASSPVTSGDYEQYF. CDR3 coding DNA: TGCGCCAGCAGCCCAGTCACTAGCGGAGACTACGAGCAGTACTTC.

The rearrangement joins TRBV2 to TRBJ1-2; perhaps TRBD1 as D (6 bases). Deletions cut 2 bases from V and 8 bases from J, with 18 bases between. Germline CDR1 SNHLY, CDR2 FYNNEI. This CDR3 is built from 15 residues. CDR3 sequence: CASSEFRGGGQGYTF. The CDR3 nucleotides read TGTGCCAGCAGTGAATTTAGAGGCGGGGGCCAAGGCTACACCTTC.

The chain combines TRBV6-6 with TRBJ2-7; tentative D call: TRBD2 (6 bases). V lost 7 bases, J lost 6 bases, and 10 bases lay in between. The CDR3 covers 11 residues. Germline V gene lookup returns CDR1 MNHNY and CDR2 SVGAGI (reference sequence). The CDR3 nucleotides read TGTGCCAGCAAAGGAGGGAGCGAGCAGTACTTC. Translating it yields CASKGGSEQYF.

This chain uses TRBV2 with TRBJ2-5, with 8 bases that match TRBD1. The germline gives CDR1 SNHLY, CDR2 FYNNEI. Unmatched junction bases numbered 7, after V lost 2 bases and J lost 5 bases. The CDR3 consists of 15 residues. The CDR3 spells CASSERQGAGETQYF. The CDR3 DNA reads TGTGCCAGCAGTGAAAGGCAGGGGGCCGGCGAGACCCAGTACTTC.

This chain connects TRBV27 to TRBJ2-5; TRBD2 might be the D (6 bases). Trimming took 3 bases from V and 4 from J, leaving 9 bases between them. Germline values: CDR1 MNHEY, CDR2 SMNVEV (reference sequence). CDR3 size: 13 residues. CDR3 nucleotides: TGTGCCAGCAGTTTGGAGGGGAGAGAGACCCAGTACTTC. Its translation is CASSLEGRETQYF.

The genes are TRBV6-5 and TRBJ1-1, with D perhaps matching TRBD1 (6 bases). The CDR3 sequence is 13 residues long. Trimming removed 11 bases at V and 5 bases at J, with 18 bases between. Germline values: CDR1 MNHEY, CDR2 SVGAGI. CDR3 sequence: CAARGGGWTEAFF. The CDR3 region has the DNA TGTGCCGCAAGGGGAGGGGGTTGGACTGAAGCTTTCTTT.

The V call is TRBV4-1, the J call TRBJ2-7, with TRBD2 as a possible D gene (6 bases). This CDR3 comprises 14 residues. Germline loops: CDR1 MGHRA, CDR2 YSYEKL. Between the trimmed V and J ends, which lost 5 bases and 2 bases, there was a span of 13 bases. The CDR3 reads CASSYQRGTYEQYF. The CDR3 nucleotides read TGCGCCAGCAGCTACCAACGGGGGACCTACGAGCAGTACTTC.

The chain couples TRBV7-9 to TRBJ2-7; 10 nucleotides agree with TRBD1. Looked up from germline, CDR1 is SEHNR and CDR2 is FQNEAQ (reference sequence). With 2 bases clipped from V and 4 bases from J, the junction kept 5 bases outside the gene matches. The CDR3 length is 15 residues. This CDR3 is CASSLMGTGAYEQYF. Here the CDR3 DNA reads TGTGCCAGCAGCTTAATGGGGACAGGGGCATACGAGCAGTACTTC.